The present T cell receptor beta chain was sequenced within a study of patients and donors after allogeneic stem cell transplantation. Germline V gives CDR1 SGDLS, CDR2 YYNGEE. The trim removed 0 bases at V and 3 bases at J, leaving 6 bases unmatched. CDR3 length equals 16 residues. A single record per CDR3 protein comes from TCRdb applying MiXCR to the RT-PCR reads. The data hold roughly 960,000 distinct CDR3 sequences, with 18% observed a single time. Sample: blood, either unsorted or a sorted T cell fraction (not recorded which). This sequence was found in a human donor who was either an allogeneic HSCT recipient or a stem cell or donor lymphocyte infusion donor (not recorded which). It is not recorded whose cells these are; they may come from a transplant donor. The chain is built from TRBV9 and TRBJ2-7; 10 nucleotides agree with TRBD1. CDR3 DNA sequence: TGTGCCAGCAGCGTAGATCGGGACAGGGGTTACTACGAGCAGTACTTC. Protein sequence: CASSVDRDRGYYEQYF.